This T cell receptor beta chain was found in a study of T cells in Graves' hyperthyroidism and ophthalmopathy. This CDR3 is built from 13 residues. V lost 4 bases and J lost 5, with 11 bases in between. Germline V lookup: CDR1 SGHDN, CDR2 FVKESK. RNA transcripts yielded amplified TCR beta CDR3 regions. HTBI primers drove first-round RT-PCR of the TCR CDR3. TCRdb reprocessed the multiplex PCR reads with MiXCR, giving one entry per CDR3 protein. The sample consists of some 300,000 distinct CDR3 sequences, approximately 17% of them appearing once. The chain has TRBV14 and TRBJ2-5, with no clear D. The TCR sequence derives from a young man with Graves' hyperthyroidism. Sequences were obtained from blood. CDR3 nucleotides: TGTGCCAGCAGCCGGATAGGGTTTGAGACCCAGTACTTC. Amino acids: CASSRIGFETQYF.